A selection of T cell receptor beta chains follows, all from one sample in a study of radiation and T cells in renal cell carcinoma. Method: immunoSEQ multiplex PCR; TCRdb's copy keeps in-frame clones and lacks some. This sample carries about 120,000 clones, about 81% of them seen once, and the ten largest clones take roughly 6.2%. Here the sequenced sample was blood, taken from a patient whose treatment included radiotherapy and nephrectomy. These receptors originate from a man aged 45-65 years with renal cell carcinoma. The CDR3 runs from the conserved cysteine through the conserved F or W. A D gene is named only where the DNA matches it firmly. Some rows mark clone size as missing; the rest say once, few, many or name a class of expanded clone.

D	size	length	V	J	DNA	CDR3
-	once	17	TRBV10-2	TRBJ2-6	TGCGCCAGCAGTGATGGTCCCTTATCCTCTGGGGCCAACGTCCTGACTTTC	CASSDGPLSSGANVLTF
TRBD1	once	14	TRBV7-3	TRBJ2-7	TGTGCCAGCAGCTTAAGCGGGACAGGGTACGAGCAGTATTTC	CASSLSGTGYEQYF
-	-	13	TRBV19	TRBJ1-1	TGTGCCAGTAGGGAGCAAGAGGTCGCTGAAGCTTTCTTT	CASREQEVAEAFF
-	-	14	TRBV5-6	TRBJ2-3	TGTGCCAGCAGCTTGCCCCCTCGGGGAAATACGCAGTATTTT	CASSLPPRGNTQYF
TRBD2	-	17	TRBV19	TRBJ2-3	TGTGCCAGTAGTACCGCTAGCGGGGGGGACATCACAGATACGCAGTATTTT	CASSTASGGDITDTQYF
-	-	16	TRBV4-2	TRBJ2-5	TGTGCCAGCAGCCAAGTTTCGGGAGCGTGGCAAGAGACCCAGTACTTC	CASSQVSGAWQETQYF
TRBD1	-	18	TRBV6-4	TRBJ1-5	TGTGCCAGCAGTGGGGACAGGGTAGAACATTATAGCAATCAGCCCCAGCATTTT	CASSGDRVEHYSNQPQHF
-	-	15	TRBV9	TRBJ2-3	TGTGCCAGCAGCGTAACTAGCCTGATCTCAGATACGCAGTATTTT	CASSVTSLISDTQYF
-	-	12	TRBV18	TRBJ2-5	TGTGCCAGCTCACCATCGGGTGAGACCCAGTACTTC	CASSPSGETQYF
-	-	16	TRBV5-4	TRBJ2-5	TGTGCCAGCAGCTTGGCTAACGGGGCAGGGGCTGAGACCCAGTACTTC	CASSLANGAGAETQYF
-	-	15	TRBV11-3	TRBJ1-3	TGTGCCAGCAGCTTAGATGGCGGGGCTGGAAACACCATATATTTT	CASSLDGGAGNTIYF
-	-	15	TRBV7-2	TRBJ1-2	TGTGCCAGCAGCCTACCGACAGGAGGAAACTATGGCTACACCTTC	CASSLPTGGNYGYTF
-	few	16	TRBV16	TRBJ2-1	TGTGCCAGCAGCCAATCCCCAGGGTTTTCCTACAATGAGCAGTTCTTC	CASSQSPGFSYNEQFF
TRBD1	-	17	TRBV28	TRBJ1-5	TGTGCCAGCAGTTTTCGACAGGGGGGTATGGGCAATCAGCCCCAGCATTTT	CASSFRQGGMGNQPQHF
-	-	14	TRBV9	TRBJ1-2	TGTGCCAGCAGCCTCGGCGCGGGGGACTATGGCTACACCTTC	CASSLGAGDYGYTF
-	few	14	TRBV10-3	TRBJ2-3	TGTGCCATCAGTGGATCCGCGGGGACAGATACGCAGTATTTT	CAISGSAGTDTQYF
TRBD1	-	14	TRBV18	TRBJ1-2	TGTGCCAGCTCTCACGACAGGGTTATCTATGGCTACACCTTC	CASSHDRVIYGYTF
-	-	15	TRBV6-1	TRBJ1-6	TGTGCCAGCAGTGAAGCGGCCAGGGACGATTCACCCCTCCACTTT	CASSEAARDDSPLHF
TRBD1	-	16	TRBV19	TRBJ2-1	TGTGCCAGTAGTATCGGCGGGACAGGGGGCTACAATGAGCAGTTCTTC	CASSIGGTGGYNEQFF
-	-	13	TRBV7-9	TRBJ1-1	TGTGCCAGCAGTTCCCGGAGACGTTTTGAAGCTTTCTTT	CASSSRRRFEAFF
-	-	12	TRBV6-1	TRBJ2-1	TGTGCCAGCACCCGACACTACAATGAGCAGTTCTTC	CASTRHYNEQFF
-	-	17	TRBV28	TRBJ1-2	TGTGCCAGCAGTTTAGGGGCAGGGTATGGTACTAACTATGGCTACACCTTC	CASSLGAGYGTNYGYTF